This record covers a single T cell receptor (beta chain). This entry is derived from a study of T-cell memory formation after mild COVID-19. This CDR3 is built from 14 residues. Germline V gene data show CDR1 as MNHEY and CDR2 as SVGAGI. J gave up 10 bases and V 2 bases, and 3 bases lay outside the gene matches. One entry per CDR3 protein results from TCRdb running MiXCR on the 5' RACE reads. The sample shows around 340,000 distinct CDR3 sequences, more than 15% of them seen only once. The source material was PBMCs or a T cell subset sorted from them (not recorded which). V and J are TRBV6-5 and TRBJ2-1; 12 bases fit TRBD1. The sequence came from a man younger than 35 who had mild COVID-19 (a few samples of this study predate the infection). Cell type and time point are not known. For the CDR3, the DNA is TGTGCCAGCAGTTACGGGACAGGGGGCGACGAGCAGTTCTTC. Protein sequence: CASSYGTGGDEQFF.